The TCR beta chain described here comes from a study of a mutant IDH1 vaccine in newly diagnosed glioma. Study information: Once 4-6 weeks had passed after radiotherapy alone, vaccination started, or it started with temozolomide cycles. Earlier care involved radiotherapy, temozolomide, or both, and the majority received both.

Time point: week 23, last vaccination. All doses held 300 ug of mutant IDH1 20-mer peptide, with topical imiquimod. Patients carried new grade 3 or 4 IDH1-mutant astrocytomas lacking nuclear ATRX. Germline loops: CDR1 WNHNN, CDR2 SYGVQD (reference sequence). J lost 9 bases, V lost 2 bases, and 6 bases had no gene match. The CDR3 has 13 amino acids. Note on this clone: Its specificity is unknown.

Repertoires were generated with immunoSEQ multiplex PCR, while TCRdb's copy carries only in-frame clones and drops some. The repertoire holds tens of thousands of clones, more than 70% seen once, with 0.75% to 0.95% in the top ten. The origin of this receptor is a woman aged 45 to 65 with glioma. This sample comprised PBMCs, obtained from a glioma patient whose treatment included an IDH1 peptide vaccine. This chain uses TRBV10-1 with TRBJ2-7; 8 bases align to TRBD1. The CDR3 protein is CASSESWTGWQYF. CDR3 DNA sequence: TGCGCCAGCAGTGAGAGTTGGACAGGGTGGCAGTACTTC.